This entry concerns a single TCR beta chain. The ends lost 3 bases at V and 4 bases at J; junction bases unmatched: 6. This CDR3 region has 15 residues. Germline CDR1 and CDR2: MNHNS and SASEGT. Authors' methods: Estimation of nucleated cell counts relied on the amplification of reference gene primers. Some clones are missing from TCRdb's copy, which holds only in-frame ones; the method was immunoSEQ multiplex PCR. Clone size and the V and J calls come from that table; the DNA yielded D and trimming. Among about 75,000 clones listed, roughly 88% were seen once. This entry is derived from a study of blood T cell repertoires in COVID-19. At the level of the study: T cells, B-cell-depleted T cells, or PBMCs supplied cDNA or gDNA.

Sequencing input: peripheral blood. The clonotype originates from a woman aged 45-59 years with acute or convalescent COVID-19. The chain links TRBV6-1 to TRBJ1-2; 9 bases are a match to TRBD1. The CDR3 region has the DNA TGTGCCAGCAGTGATCCGGGACAGGGATTCTATGGCTACACCTTC. Its translation is CASSDPGQGFYGYTF.